Following are 19 T cell receptor beta chains from one sample sequenced in a study of blood T cell repertoires in COVID-19. Sequencing was performed with immunoSEQ multiplex PCR; in TCRdb, only in-frame clones are kept and a portion is missing. The table records 150,000 to 200,000 clones, 80% to 90% of them present only once. Specimen: peripheral blood. The receptors were sampled from a woman of 80 years or more with COVID-19, enrolled during active disease.

DNA of the CDR3: TGTGCCAGTAAGGTTGACAGCTACACAGATACGCAGTATTTT. Its protein is CASKVDSYTDTQYF. The chain joins TRBV19 to TRBJ2-3, with D possibly TRBD1 on 5 matching bases. Germline V gene sequence: CDR1 LNHDA, CDR2 SQIVND (reference sequence). There are 14 residues in the CDR3. Trimming removed 7 bases at V and 2 bases at J, with 13 bases between.

In its sample, this clone was seen a few times. Other DNA variants within this sample encode the same CDR3. The chain has TRBV2 and TRBJ1-2; D call uncertain. CDR3 length: 12 amino acids. With 3 bases removed from V and 4 bases from J, the gap between germline ends came to 6 bases. Looked up from germline, CDR1 is SNHLY and CDR2 is FYNNEI. CDR3 sequence (DNA): TGTGCCAGCAGTGAGGGCAGCTATGGCTACACCTTC. Its translation: CASSEGSYGYTF.

This clone has more than one count but fewer than ten. The J gene is TRBJ1-5, the V gene TRBV28; D is uncertain. Looked up from germline, CDR1 is MDHEN and CDR2 is SYDVKM. V was pared by 6 bases and J by 4 bases, with 7 bases between. This CDR3 has 12 residues. The CDR3 sequence is CASSPVNQPQHF. CDR3 sequence (DNA): TGTGCCAGCAGCCCAGTTAATCAGCCCCAGCATTTT.

V usage is TRBV24-1 and J usage is TRBJ2-3; tentatively, D is TRBD1 (6 bases). Germline V gene lookup returns CDR1 KGHDR and CDR2 SFDVKD. Deletions cut 4 bases from V and 4 bases from J, with 14 bases between. This CDR3 is built from 15 residues. This CDR3 reads CATSDHQDSSDTQYF. CDR3 nucleotide sequence: TGTGCCACCAGTGACCACCAGGACAGTTCAGATACGCAGTATTTT.

This rearrangement joins TRBV3-1 (or the pseudogene TRBV3-2) to TRBJ2-7; 10 bases align to TRBD2. The CDR3 covers 13 residues. CDR1 is LGHDT and CDR2 is YNNKEL in the germline V gene (reference sequence). Unmatched junction bases numbered 3, after V lost 6 bases and J lost 4 bases. The CDR3 sequence is CASRGLARYEQYF. CDR3 coding DNA: TGTGCCAGCAGGGGACTAGCGCGGTACGAGCAGTACTTC.

V gene TRBV5-1 combines with J gene TRBJ2-2; no firm D call. Per germline, CDR1 SGHRS and CDR2 YFSETQ. CDR3 length equals 15 residues. The ends were cut back, 4 bases at V and 6 bases at J, with 16 bases in the middle. The CDR3 sequence: CASSAPLGGPGELFF. CDR3 DNA sequence: TGCGCCAGCAGCGCCCCCCTAGGTGGCCCCGGGGAGCTGTTTTTT.

J is TRBJ1-2 and V is TRBV4-2, with D hard to call. The V gene lost 0 bases and the J gene lost 0 bases, with 8 bases spanning the gap. The CDR3 length is 15 residues. Germline loops: CDR1 LGHNA, CDR2 YNFKEQ. The CDR3 DNA reads as TGTGCCAGCAGCCAAGACCCCGGGGCTAACTATGGCTACACCTTC. It translates to CASSQDPGANYGYTF.

The chain is built from TRBV5-1 and TRBJ2-1; TRBD2 matches at 16 bases. The V segment lost 5 bases and the J segment 9 bases; nucleotides outside the gene matches: 8. CDR1 SGHRS and CDR2 YFSETQ come from the germline V gene. This CDR3 has 16 amino acids. Written as DNA, the CDR3 is TGCGCCAGCAGGTCACCGGGACTAGCGGGAGGGAGTGAGCAGTTCTTC. It yields the protein CASRSPGLAGGSEQFF.

The gene calls are TRBV30 and TRBJ2-6, with D perhaps matching TRBD1 (5 bases). Trimming took off 8 bases at V and 4 bases at J, with 21 bases between the two ends. CDR1 is GTSNPN, CDR2 SVGIG, per germline (reference sequence). This CDR3 is 16 amino acids long. Here the CDR3 reads CATDRRAQGGANVLTF. The CDR3 region has the DNA TGTGCCACCGATCGCAGGGCGCAGGGAGGGGCCAACGTCCTGACTTTC.

V and J are TRBV12-2 and TRBJ2-5; TRBD2 is the table's D call and was not checked against the DNA. TRBV12-2 is assigned pseudogene status. The CDR3 consists of 15 residues. The CDR3 DNA sequence: TGTGCAAGTCGCTCCCATGCGGAGGGCAGGGAGACCCAGTACTTC. Protein sequence: CASRSHAEGRETQYF.

The chain couples TRBV2 to TRBJ2-3; tentatively, D is TRBD2 (6 bases). The V and J ends lost 0 bases and 0 bases respectively, with 10 bases between them. Per the germline V gene, CDR1 is SNHLY and CDR2 is FYNNEI. The CDR3 runs to 16 residues. The CDR3 DNA sequence: TGTGCCAGCAGTGAAGCGGCGGGGCGAAGCACAGATACGCAGTATTTT. This sequence encodes CASSEAAGRSTDTQYF.

The rearrangement uses TRBV7-9 and TRBJ1-6; TRBD1 agrees at 12 bases. The junction had 5 bases not matched to a gene; V was cut back by 5 bases and J by 12 bases. CDR1 is SEHNR, CDR2 FQNEAQ, per germline (reference sequence). The CDR3 consists of 14 residues. The CDR3, as DNA: TGTGCCAGCAGCGTTGGGACAGGGGGCAAACCCCTCCACTTT. Translating gives CASSVGTGGKPLHF.

This clone turned up a few times. The genes are TRBV11-2 and TRBJ1-2; unclear D gene. The CDR3 runs 13 residues. Deletions cut 3 bases from V and 7 bases from J, with 12 bases between. CDR1 and CDR2 from the germline V gene are SGHAT and FQNNGV. CDR3 in amino acids: CASSFQGSGGYTF. The CDR3, as DNA: TGTGCCAGCAGCTTTCAAGGCTCGGGTGGCTACACCTTC.

V and J are TRBV9 and TRBJ1-6, with unresolved D. Between the trimmed V and J ends, which lost 3 bases and 7 bases, there was a span of 11 bases. Looked up from germline, CDR1 is SGDLS and CDR2 is YYNGEE. The CDR3 spans 14 residues. This CDR3 reads CASSAQGLNSPLHF. CDR3 nucleotide sequence: TGTGCCAGCAGCGCCCAAGGACTCAATTCACCCCTCCACTTT. Filled out from reference TRBV9 and TRBJ1-6, the complete variable domain reads DSGVTQTPKHLITATGQRVTLRCSPRSGDLSVYWYQQSLDQGLQFLIQYYNGEERAKGNILERFSAQQFPDLHSELNLSSLELGDSALYFCASSAQGLNSPLHFGNGTRLTVT.

This chain links TRBV2 with TRBJ2-3; D gene ambiguous. This CDR3 contains 14 residues. V lost 5 bases and J lost 0, with 9 bases in between. Germline values: CDR1 SNHLY, CDR2 FYNNEI. In DNA, the CDR3 is TGTGCCAGCAGTCAACAAGTTAGCACAGATACGCAGTATTTT. Encoded protein: CASSQQVSTDTQYF. Full variable domain (rest looked up from reference TRBV2 and TRBJ2-3): EPEVTQTPSHQVTQMGQEVILRCVPISNHLYFYWYRQILGQKVEFLVSFYNNEISEKSEIFDDQFSVERPDGSNFTLKIRSTKLEDSAMYFCASSQQVSTDTQYFGPGTRLTVL.

This sequence joins TRBV18 and TRBJ1-3; no clear D. The CDR3 spans 12 residues. The V gene's germline CDR1 is KGHSH and CDR2 LQKENI. V was cut by 5 bases and J by 7 bases, with 9 bases left in between. The CDR3 here is CASSDFQNTIYF. CDR3 bases: TGTGCCAGCTCAGATTTCCAGAACACCATATATTTT.

The V gene is TRBV4-1, the J gene TRBJ2-1; D not resolved. In germline, CDR1 is MGHRA, CDR2 YSYEKL. The CDR3 extends over 15 amino acids. Trimming removed 0 bases at V and 0 bases at J, with 6 bases between. CDR3 loop: CASSQEWSSYNEQFF. The CDR3 DNA is TGCGCCAGCAGCCAAGAGTGGAGCTCCTACAATGAGCAGTTCTTC.

V and J are TRBV6-4 and TRBJ2-3; D remains ambiguous. Trimming removed 5 bases from V and 4 bases from J, with 10 bases in between. The germline CDR1 and CDR2 sequences are MRHNA and SNTAGT. This CDR3 has 13 residues. CDR3 region: CASSQDFSDTQYF. CDR3 coding DNA: TGTGCCAGCAGTCAAGACTTTTCAGATACGCAGTATTTT.

In this sample, this clone turned up a few times. The chain has TRBV7-3 and TRBJ1-2; 8 nucleotides line up with TRBD1. The junction had 2 bases not matched to a gene; V was cut back by 2 bases and J by 6 bases. CDR1 SGHTA and CDR2 FQGTGA come from the germline V gene. This CDR3 is built from 13 residues. Here the CDR3 reads CASSLGQGDGYTF. In DNA form, the CDR3 reads TGTGCCAGCAGCTTAGGACAGGGCGATGGCTACACCTTC.